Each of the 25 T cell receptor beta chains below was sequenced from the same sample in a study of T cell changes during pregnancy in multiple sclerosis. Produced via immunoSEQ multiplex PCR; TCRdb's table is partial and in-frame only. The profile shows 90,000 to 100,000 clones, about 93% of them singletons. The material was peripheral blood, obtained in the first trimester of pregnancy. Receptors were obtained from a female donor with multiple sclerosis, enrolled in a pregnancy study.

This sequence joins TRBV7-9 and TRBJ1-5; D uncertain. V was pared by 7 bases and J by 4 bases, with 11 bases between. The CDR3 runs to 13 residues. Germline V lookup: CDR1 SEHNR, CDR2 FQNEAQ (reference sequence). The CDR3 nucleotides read TGTGCCAGCACGCCGGGAGGGAATCAGCCCCAGCATTTT. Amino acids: CASTPGGNQPQHF. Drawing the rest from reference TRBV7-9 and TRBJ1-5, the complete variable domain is DTGVSQNPRHKITKRGQNVTFRCDPISEHNRLYWYRQTLGQGPEFLTYFQNEAQLEKSRLLSDRFSAERPKGSFSTLEIQRTEQGDSAMYLCASTPGGNQPQHFGDGTRLSIL.

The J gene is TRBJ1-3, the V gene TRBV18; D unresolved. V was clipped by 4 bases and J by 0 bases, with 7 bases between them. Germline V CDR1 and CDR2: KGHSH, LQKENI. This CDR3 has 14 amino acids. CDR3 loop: CASSQAGSGNTIYF. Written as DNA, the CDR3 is TGTGCCAGCTCACAGGCAGGCTCTGGAAACACCATATATTTT.

The CDR3 bases are TGTGCCAGCCTGGCGAAAGACTTAACAAACACTGAAGCTTTCTTT. Residues: CASLAKDLTNTEAFF. This chain links TRBV11-2 with TRBJ1-1; no firm D call. Between the trimmed V and J ends, which lost 8 bases and 2 bases, there was a span of 18 bases. The CDR3 extends over 15 amino acids. CDR1 is SGHAT and CDR2 is FQNNGV in the germline V gene.

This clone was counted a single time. In DNA, the CDR3 is TGTGCCAGCAGCCAAGTAGGGACAGGAGACGGTGAAAAACTGTTTTTT. It yields the protein CASSQVGTGDGEKLFF. V is TRBV4-2 and J is TRBJ1-4; 8 positions agree with TRBD1. The CDR3 totals 16 residues. Trimming took 1 base from V and 7 from J; bases not matched to a gene: 8. CDR1 is LGHNA, CDR2 YNFKEQ, per germline.

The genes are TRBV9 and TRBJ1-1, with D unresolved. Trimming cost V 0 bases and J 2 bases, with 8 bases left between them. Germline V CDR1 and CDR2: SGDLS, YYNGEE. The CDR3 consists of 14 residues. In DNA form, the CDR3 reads TGTGCCAGCAGCGTAGCGGGTCTAAACACTGAAGCTTTCTTT. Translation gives CASSVAGLNTEAFF.

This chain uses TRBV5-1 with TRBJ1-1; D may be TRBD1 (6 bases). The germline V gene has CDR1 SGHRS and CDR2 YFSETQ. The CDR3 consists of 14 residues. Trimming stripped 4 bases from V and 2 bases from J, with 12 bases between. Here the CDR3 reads CASSGGQSNTEAFF. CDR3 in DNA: TGCGCCAGCAGCGGGGGACAATCCAACACTGAAGCTTTCTTT.

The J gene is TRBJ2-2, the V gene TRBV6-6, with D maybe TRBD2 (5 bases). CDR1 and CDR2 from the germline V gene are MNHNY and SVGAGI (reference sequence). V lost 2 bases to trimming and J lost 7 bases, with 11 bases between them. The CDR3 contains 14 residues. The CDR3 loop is CASSYPKEGGELFF. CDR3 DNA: TGTGCCAGCAGTTACCCAAAAGAGGGCGGGGAGCTGTTTTTT.

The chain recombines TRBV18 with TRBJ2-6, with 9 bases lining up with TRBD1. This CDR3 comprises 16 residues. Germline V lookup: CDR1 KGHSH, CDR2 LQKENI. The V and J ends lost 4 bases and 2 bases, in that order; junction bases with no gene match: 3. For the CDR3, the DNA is TGTGCCAGCTCACTAAGGACAGGGGCTGGGGCCAACGTCCTGACTTTC. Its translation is CASSLRTGAGANVLTF.

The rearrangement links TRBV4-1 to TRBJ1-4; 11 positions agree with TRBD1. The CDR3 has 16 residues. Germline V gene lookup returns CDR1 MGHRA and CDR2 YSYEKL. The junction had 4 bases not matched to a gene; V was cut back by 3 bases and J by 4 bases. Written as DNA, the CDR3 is TGCGCCAGCAGCCAGGGGGACAGGGGGTTTAATGAAAAACTGTTTTTT. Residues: CASSQGDRGFNEKLFF.

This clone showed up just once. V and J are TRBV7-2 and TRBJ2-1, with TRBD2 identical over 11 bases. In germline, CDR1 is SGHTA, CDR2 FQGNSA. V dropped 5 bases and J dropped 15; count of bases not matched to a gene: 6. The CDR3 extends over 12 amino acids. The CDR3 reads CASSRSGGARFF. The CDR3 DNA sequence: TGTGCCAGCAGCCGTAGCGGGGGGGCCCGGTTCTTC.

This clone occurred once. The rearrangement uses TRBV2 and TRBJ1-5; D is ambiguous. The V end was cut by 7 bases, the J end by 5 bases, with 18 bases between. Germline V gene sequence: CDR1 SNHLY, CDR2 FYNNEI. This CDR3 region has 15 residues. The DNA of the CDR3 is TGTGCCAGCAAGTCGGCCACGGGAAACTATCAGCCCCAGCATTTT. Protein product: CASKSATGNYQPQHF.

The CDR3 spells CASSLGGANEKLFF. Here the CDR3 DNA reads TGTGCCAGCAGCTTGGGCGGGGCCAATGAAAAACTGTTTTTT. The chain recombines TRBV7-9 with TRBJ1-4, with a weak D call TRBD1 (5 bases). The germline V gene encodes CDR1 SEHNR and CDR2 FQNEAQ (reference sequence). The CDR3 is made up of 14 amino acids. The germline V and J ends were trimmed by 3 bases and 5 bases, with 10 bases remaining between them.

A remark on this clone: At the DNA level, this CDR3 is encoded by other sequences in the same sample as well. CDR3 in DNA: TGTGCCAGCAGTTTATCAGGGGGCGGTCAGCCCCAGCATTTT. It is translated as CASSLSGGGQPQHF. This chain joins TRBV27 and TRBJ1-5; 7 bases line up with TRBD1. Unmatched junction bases numbered 2, after V lost 0 bases and J lost 6 bases. Per germline, CDR1 MNHEY and CDR2 SMNVEV (reference sequence). CDR3 length: 14 residues.

CDR3 in amino acids: CASSPDWRVETQYF. The CDR3 DNA sequence: TGTGCCAGCAGCCCGGACTGGCGCGTGGAGACCCAGTACTTC. The chain joins TRBV14 to TRBJ2-5; tentative D call: TRBD2 (5 bases). The CDR3 contains 14 residues. In germline, CDR1 is SGHDN, CDR2 FVKESK. The V and J ends lost 4 bases and 5 bases respectively, with 14 bases between them.

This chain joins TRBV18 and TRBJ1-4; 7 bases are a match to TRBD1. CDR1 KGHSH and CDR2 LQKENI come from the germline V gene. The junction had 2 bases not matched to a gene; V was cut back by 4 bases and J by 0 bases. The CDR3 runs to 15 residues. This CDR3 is CASSQQGATNEKLFF. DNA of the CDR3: TGTGCCAGCTCACAGCAGGGGGCAACTAATGAAAAACTGTTTTTT.

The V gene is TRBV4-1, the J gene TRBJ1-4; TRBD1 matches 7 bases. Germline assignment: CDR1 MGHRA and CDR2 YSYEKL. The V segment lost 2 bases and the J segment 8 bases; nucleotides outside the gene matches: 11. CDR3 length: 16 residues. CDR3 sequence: CASSQNPDRVREKLFF. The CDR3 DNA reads TGCGCCAGCAGCCAAAACCCCGACAGGGTTAGGGAAAAACTGTTTTTT.

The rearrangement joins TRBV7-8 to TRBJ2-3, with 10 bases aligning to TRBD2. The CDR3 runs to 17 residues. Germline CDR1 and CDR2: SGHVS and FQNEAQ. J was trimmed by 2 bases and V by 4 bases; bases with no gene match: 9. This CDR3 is CASSSGVAGGITDTQYF. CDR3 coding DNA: TGTGCCAGCAGCTCAGGGGTAGCGGGGGGAATCACAGATACGCAGTATTTT.

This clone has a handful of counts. For the CDR3, the DNA is TGCGCCAGCACCCGGGACAGAGTAAACTATGGCTACACCTTC. It yields the protein CASTRDRVNYGYTF. This sequence joins TRBV5-1 and TRBJ1-2; 7 nucleotides line up with TRBD1. The trim removed 6 bases at V and 2 bases at J, leaving 7 bases unmatched. This CDR3 is built from 14 residues. Germline values: CDR1 SGHRS, CDR2 YFSETQ. Full variable domain (remainder filled in from reference TRBV5-1 and TRBJ1-2): KAGVTQTPRYLIKTRGQQVTLSCSPISGHRSVSWYQQTPGQGLQFLFEYFSETQRNKGNFPGRFSGRQFSNSRSEMNVSTLELGDSALYLCASTRDRVNYGYTFGSGTRLTVV.

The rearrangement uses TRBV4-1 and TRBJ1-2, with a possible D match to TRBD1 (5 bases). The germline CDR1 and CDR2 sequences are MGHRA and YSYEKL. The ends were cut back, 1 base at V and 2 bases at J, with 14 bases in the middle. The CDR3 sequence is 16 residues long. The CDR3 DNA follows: TGCGCCAGCAGCCAAGGGCCCACAGGTCTCAACTATGGCTACACCTTC. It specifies CASSQGPTGLNYGYTF.

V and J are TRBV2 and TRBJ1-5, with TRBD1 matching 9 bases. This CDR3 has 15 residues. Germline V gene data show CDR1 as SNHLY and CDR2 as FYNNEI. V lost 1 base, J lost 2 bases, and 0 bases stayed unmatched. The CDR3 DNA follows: TGTGCCAGCAGTGAAGGGACAGGGGGCAATCAGCCCCAGCATTTT. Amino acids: CASSEGTGGNQPQHF.

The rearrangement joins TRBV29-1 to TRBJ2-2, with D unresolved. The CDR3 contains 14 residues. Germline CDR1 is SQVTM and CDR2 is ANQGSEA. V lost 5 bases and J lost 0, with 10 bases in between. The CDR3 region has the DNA TGCAGCGTTTATAAGTCGGCGAACACCGGGGAGCTGTTTTTT. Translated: CSVYKSANTGELFF.

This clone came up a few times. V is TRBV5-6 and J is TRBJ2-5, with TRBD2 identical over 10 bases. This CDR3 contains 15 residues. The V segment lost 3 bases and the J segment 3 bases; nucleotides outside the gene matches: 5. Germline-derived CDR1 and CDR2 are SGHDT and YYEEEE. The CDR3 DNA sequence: TGTGCCAGCAGCTACCAGCGGGGGGGAGAAGAGACCCAGTACTTC. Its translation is CASSYQRGGEETQYF.

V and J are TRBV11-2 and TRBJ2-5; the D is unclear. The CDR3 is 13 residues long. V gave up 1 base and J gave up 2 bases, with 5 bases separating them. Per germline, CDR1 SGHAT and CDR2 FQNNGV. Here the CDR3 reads CASSLGQQETQYF. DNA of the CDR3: TGTGCCAGCAGCTTAGGGCAGCAAGAGACCCAGTACTTC.

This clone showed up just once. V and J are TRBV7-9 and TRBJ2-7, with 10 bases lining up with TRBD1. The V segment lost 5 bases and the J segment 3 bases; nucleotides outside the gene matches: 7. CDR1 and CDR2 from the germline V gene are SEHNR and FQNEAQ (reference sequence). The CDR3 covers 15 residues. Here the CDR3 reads CASSKDRGFIYEQYF. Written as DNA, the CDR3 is TGTGCCAGCAGCAAGGACAGGGGGTTTATCTACGAGCAGTACTTC.

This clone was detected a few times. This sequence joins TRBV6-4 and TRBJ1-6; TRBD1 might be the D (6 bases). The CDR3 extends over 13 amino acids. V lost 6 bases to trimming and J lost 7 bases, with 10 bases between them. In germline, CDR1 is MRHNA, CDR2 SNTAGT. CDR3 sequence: CASRGQGNSPLHF. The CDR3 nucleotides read TGTGCCAGCAGGGGGCAGGGGAATTCACCCCTCCACTTT.